The clone carrying this T cell receptor (beta chain) has just a few counts. Its antigen is still unknown. Relying on iRepertoire HTBI primers and Arm-PCR of CDR3 regions, the team built TCR beta libraries. TCRdb processed the multiplex PCR reads anew with MiXCR; each CDR3 protein has one entry. This table holds 300,000 to 500,000 distinct CDR3 sequences, roughly 20% found once. Between the trimmed V and J ends, which lost 0 bases and 11 bases, there was a span of 12 bases. Germline CDR1 is SGHKS and CDR2 is YYEKEE (reference sequence). The CDR3 length is 13 residues. This record belongs to a study of regulatory T cells in long-lasting Graves disease. Study-wide background: With positive TSH receptor antibodies and over 5 years of antithyroid drugs, Graves' disease was considered persistent.

The time point is: persistent/refractory GD, antithyroid drugs over 5 years with positive TRAb. TCR sequences were obtained from RNA taken from PBMCs. Patients hailed from an endocrinology department in Xi'an, China. Points from the study as a whole: Newly diagnosed Graves' patients had higher TCR diversity than persistent ones.

This receptor was identified in a female donor with Graves disease. This specimen consisted of peripheral blood mononuclear cells (PBMCs), obtained when the disease was refractory, from a patient treated with antithyroid drugs. The V and J genes are TRBV5-5 and TRBJ1-5, with D unresolved. CDR3 in amino acids: CASSLASREAQHF. The CDR3 DNA is TGTGCCAGCAGCTTGGCGTCGAGGGAGGCCCAGCATTTT.